This TCR beta chain was obtained from a study of control samples from healthy donors and cancer patients. J was trimmed by 2 bases and V by 5 bases; bases with no gene match: 10. Germline CDR1 SGHVS, CDR2 FNYEAQ. This CDR3 is built from 16 residues. Assay: immunoSEQ multiplex PCR; the TCRdb copy retains only in-frame clones and omits some. The table lists about 130,000 clones, roughly 91% of them singletons. The source is a man aged 50 or older with head and neck cancer. The rearrangement uses TRBV7-6 and TRBJ2-3; TRBD2 matches at 7 bases. Sequencing input: PBMCs. The CDR3 DNA is TGTGCCAGCAGCCAGTTTAGCGGGTCTTCCACAGATACGCAGTATTTT. Translating it yields CASSQFSGSSTDTQYF.